Listed here are 28 T cell receptor beta chains from one sample, sequenced in a study of T-cell memory formation after mild COVID-19. TCRdb itself ran the 5' RACE reads through MiXCR, one entry per CDR3 protein. The sample has fewer than 650,000 distinct CDR3 sequences; about a fifth are singletons. The sequencing input was PBMCs or a T cell subset sorted from them (not recorded which). These receptors were taken from an adult woman who had mild COVID-19 (a few samples of this study predate the infection). Cell type and time point are not known.

This clonotype was seen many times. V and J are TRBV6-2 or TRBV6-3 and TRBJ2-7; no clear D. Per germline, CDR1 MNHEY and CDR2 SVGEGT. Trimming pared 5 bases from V and 0 bases from J, leaving 11 bases between. The CDR3 runs 14 residues. CDR3 bases: TGTGCCAGCAGTACGGCCGGAGCCTCCTACGAGCAGTACTTC. It is translated as CASSTAGASYEQYF.

This clonotype was counted once. A clone one base away is much larger, so this may be a read error. The genes are TRBV2 and TRBJ2-3; D unclear. The CDR3 sequence is 15 residues long. Germline CDR1 reads SNHLY; CDR2 reads FYNNEI. V was clipped by 4 bases and J by 1 base, with 12 bases between them. The chain's CDR3 is CASSVCGKGTDTQYF. The CDR3, as DNA: TGTGCCAGCAGTGTTTGTGGGAAGGGCACAGATACGCAGTATTTT.

The table lists this clonotype with a few counts. V and J are TRBV20-1 and TRBJ2-1; 10 bases match TRBD2. The CDR3 covers 13 residues. CDR1 and CDR2 (germline): DFQATT, SNEGSKA (reference sequence). Losses at the gene ends were 5 bases for V and 5 bases for J; bases not matched to a gene: 3. CDR3 DNA: TGCAGTGCTCGTAGCGGGAGGAACAATGAGCAGTTCTTC. As protein: CSARSGRNNEQFF.

Comments on this clonotype: This may be a read error, as it is one base from a much larger clone. Lacking the conserved final phenylalanine or tryptophan, this CDR3 likely reflects a read error. J is TRBJ2-3 and V is TRBV7-2; possibly TRBD2 for D (6 bases). The length of the CDR3 is 13 residues. CDR1 is SGHTA, CDR2 FQGNSA, per germline. Trimming removed 3 bases from V and 4 bases from J, with 8 bases in between. The DNA for the CDR3 is TGTGCCAGCAGCTTGGGGGGAGCAGATACGCAGTATTCT. This codes for CASSLGGADTQYS.

The chain links TRBV7-9 to TRBJ1-2, with D unclear. The CDR3 covers 13 residues. The germline V and J ends were trimmed by 6 bases and 5 bases, with 13 bases remaining between them. In germline, CDR1 is SEHNR, CDR2 FQNEAQ (reference sequence). CDR3 amino acids: CASRRTDHYGYTF. The DNA of the CDR3 is TGTGCCAGCAGACGGACGGATCATTATGGCTACACCTTC.

This clonotype has more than one count but fewer than ten. This chain joins TRBV29-1 and TRBJ2-1; tentative D call: TRBD2 (6 bases). Trimming pared 7 bases from V and 5 bases from J, leaving 18 bases between. This CDR3 contains 14 residues. Germline V gives CDR1 SQVTM, CDR2 ANQGSEA. Written as DNA, the CDR3 is TGCAGCGCGTCCTACGGGACTTCAAACAATGAGCAGTTCTTC. Residues: CSASYGTSNNEQFF.

The V call is TRBV12-3 or TRBV12-4, the J call TRBJ2-7, with 7 positions matching TRBD1. This CDR3 is built from 14 residues. V shed 7 bases and J 5 bases; nucleotides not matched to a gene: 11. The CDR3 DNA reads as TGTGCCAGCACCCCGGCGACAGGGAGCCACGAGCAGTACTTC. Amino acids: CASTPATGSHEQYF.

The rearrangement joins TRBV7-9 to TRBJ1-1, with D unresolved. The V end was cut by 5 bases, the J end by 5 bases, with 12 bases between. CDR3 length: 13 residues. Germline-derived CDR1 and CDR2 are SEHNR and FQNEAQ (reference sequence). The CDR3 sequence is CASSPWTGTEAFF. The CDR3 nucleotides read TGTGCCAGCAGCCCGTGGACTGGAACTGAAGCTTTCTTT.

Only a few counts were recorded for this clonotype. The chain combines TRBV5-1 with TRBJ2-7, with 7 bases that match TRBD1. Germline V gives CDR1 SGHRS, CDR2 YFSETQ. V gave up 4 bases and J gave up 5 bases; unmatched junction bases: 9. CDR3 length: 14 amino acids. CDR3 coding DNA: TGCGCCAGCAGCCCCTGGACAGGTATCGACGAGCAGTACTTC. It yields the protein CASSPWTGIDEQYF.

The V gene is TRBV19, the J gene TRBJ1-2; weak D call: TRBD1 (5 bases). Trimming took off 9 bases at V and 6 bases at J, with 14 bases between the two ends. The CDR3 is made up of 12 amino acids. Per the germline V gene, CDR1 is LNHDA and CDR2 is SQIVND (reference sequence). The CDR3, as DNA: TGTGCCAGCAAATTGGGGGTTGATGGCTACACCTTC. Protein: CASKLGVDGYTF.

This clonotype appeared a few times. This chain uses TRBV5-1 with TRBJ2-5, with D possibly TRBD2 on 7 matching bases. Germline assignment: CDR1 SGHRS and CDR2 YFSETQ. CDR3 size: 14 residues. V lost 1 base, J lost 5 bases, and 12 bases lay in between. The DNA of the CDR3 is TGCGCCAGCAGCTTGATGGGGGGGCTCGAGACCCAGTACTTC. Translating gives CASSLMGGLETQYF.

CDR3 nucleotide sequence: TGCGCCAGCAGTGAAACCATCAGTGAGCAGTTCTTC. It translates to CASSETISEQFF. The chain combines TRBV10-2 with TRBJ2-1; D uncertain. Trimming took 3 bases from V and 9 from J, leaving 9 bases between them. This CDR3 contains 12 residues. Germline CDR1 reads WSHSY; CDR2 reads SAAADI.

The chain has TRBV10-3 and TRBJ2-1; 7 bases are a match to TRBD2. Germline trimming cut 1 base from V and 4 bases from J; bases unmatched to any gene: 4. The CDR3 has 15 amino acids. The germline V gene has CDR1 ENHRY and CDR2 SYGVKD. The CDR3 bases are TGTGCCATCAGTGAGTTGTCGCGGGGGTACAATGAGCAGTTCTTC. Amino acid sequence: CAISELSRGYNEQFF.

The sample holds many counts of this clonotype. This rearrangement joins TRBV12-3 or TRBV12-4 to TRBJ2-7; perhaps TRBD2 as D (5 bases). The CDR3 has 13 residues. Trimming left V 4 bases short and J 4 bases short, with 11 bases between. This CDR3 reads CASSSLVGYEQYF. The CDR3 DNA reads as TGTGCCAGCAGTTCACTAGTGGGGTACGAGCAGTACTTC.

This clonotype was detected only a few times. J is TRBJ2-7 and V is TRBV7-9; D is possibly TRBD1 (6 bases). From germline, CDR1 is SEHNR and CDR2 FQNEAQ (reference sequence). V was trimmed by 4 bases and J by 7 bases, leaving 23 bases between them. This CDR3 contains 16 residues. CDR3 bases: TGTGCCAGCAGCTCGGGTGGTTATGGGGGCTTACTAGAGCAGTACTTC. The encoded protein is CASSSGGYGGLLEQYF.

This clonotype has just a few counts. The chain couples TRBV30 to TRBJ1-1; D may be TRBD1 (5 bases). CDR1 and CDR2 from the germline V gene are GTSNPN and SVGIG (reference sequence). The ends were cut back, 3 bases at V and 5 bases at J, with 13 bases in the middle. This CDR3 contains 13 residues. As DNA, the CDR3 is TGTGCCTGGAGGGTCGGGGGTGATACTGAAGCTTTCTTT. This sequence encodes CAWRVGGDTEAFF.

The table lists this clonotype with a few counts. This chain links TRBV12-3 or TRBV12-4 with TRBJ2-3, with TRBD1 matching over 7 bases. Trimming took 8 bases from V and 7 from J; bases not matched to a gene: 15. The CDR3 is 15 amino acids. CDR3 sequence (DNA): TGTGCCAGCTCGCGGGTGGGACAGAGGAGAAATACGCAGTATTTT. Translation: CASSRVGQRRNTQYF.

The chain carries TRBV7-3 and TRBJ2-3; D is ambiguous. V was shortened by 2 bases and J by 2 bases, with 8 bases between the two germline ends. CDR1 and CDR2 (germline): SGHTA, FQGTGA. This CDR3 region has 14 residues. The CDR3: CASSLLQDTDTQYF. CDR3 in DNA: TGTGCCAGCAGCTTACTCCAGGACACAGATACGCAGTATTTT.

This clonotype was counted a few times. The V call is TRBV12-3 or TRBV12-4, the J call TRBJ2-7; no firm D call. This CDR3 is built from 11 residues. Trimming shortened V by 2 bases and J by 6 bases, and 5 bases separated the two germline ends. The CDR3: CASSLKVEQYF. CDR3 in DNA: TGTGCCAGCAGTTTAAAGGTCGAGCAGTACTTC.

The J gene is TRBJ2-5, the V gene TRBV4-1; 9 bases align to TRBD1. The ends lost 1 base at V and 3 bases at J; junction bases unmatched: 6. This CDR3 is 16 amino acids long. CDR1 is MGHRA and CDR2 is YSYEKL in the germline V gene. CDR3 DNA: TGCGCCAGCAGCCAAGCCAGGGGACAGGGAAAAGAGACCCAGTACTTC. Translated: CASSQARGQGKETQYF.

This clonotype was seen at least ten times. CDR3 nucleotide sequence: TGTGCCAGCAGTGAGGGGAATAGCGGGTTAAGGTATTTT. Translated, it gives CASSEGNSGLRYF. This chain uses TRBV2 with TRBJ2-3; 7 bases line up with TRBD2. CDR3 size: 13 residues. Germline lookup yields CDR1 SNHLY and CDR2 FYNNEI. Germline trimming cut 3 bases from V and 14 bases from J; bases unmatched to any gene: 11.

The sample holds many counts of this clonotype. J is TRBJ2-3 and V is TRBV20-1, with D possibly being TRBD1 (5 bases). The CDR3 has 14 residues. Deletions cut 2 bases from V and 6 bases from J, with 15 bases between. Germline V CDR1 and CDR2: DFQATT, SNEGSKA (reference sequence). The CDR3 here is CSARFIGVADTQYF. The CDR3 DNA reads TGCAGTGCTAGATTTATAGGGGTCGCGGATACGCAGTATTTT.

The V call is TRBV7-9, the J call TRBJ2-2; a weak D match, TRBD2 (5 bases). Germline V gene lookup returns CDR1 SEHNR and CDR2 FQNEAQ (reference sequence). There are 13 residues in the CDR3. With 7 bases removed from V and 1 base from J, the gap between germline ends came to 7 bases. This CDR3 is CASKRKNTGELFF. CDR3 DNA: TGTGCCAGCAAGCGGAAGAACACCGGGGAGCTGTTTTTT.

This clonotype was seen only a few times. This chain joins TRBV7-9 and TRBJ2-7; the D is unclear. The CDR3 length is 10 residues. The V and J ends lost 5 bases and 8 bases respectively, with 7 bases between them. CDR1 and CDR2 (germline): SEHNR, FQNEAQ (reference sequence). The CDR3 sequence: CASSGQKQYF. The CDR3 nucleotides are TGTGCCAGCAGCGGCCAAAAGCAGTACTTC.

This clonotype appeared a few times. The chain uses TRBV29-1 and TRBJ2-7, with a weak D call TRBD1 (5 bases). Between the trimmed V and J ends, which lost 2 bases and 6 bases, there was a span of 14 bases. Germline V gives CDR1 SQVTM, CDR2 ANQGSEA. This CDR3 is built from 13 residues. CDR3 protein: CSVEWPGRGEQYF. CDR3 coding DNA: TGCAGCGTTGAATGGCCAGGGCGAGGCGAGCAGTACTTC.

This clonotype was seen a handful of times. The chain uses TRBV12-3 or TRBV12-4 and TRBJ2-5; 8 bases align to TRBD1. With V trimmed by 5 bases and J by 3 bases, 2 bases remained unmatched. The CDR3 length is 13 residues. CDR3 sequence reads: CASSRTGKETQYF. The DNA for the CDR3 is TGTGCCAGCAGTCGGACAGGGAAAGAGACCCAGTACTTC.

This clonotype has a handful of counts. The J gene is TRBJ2-1, the V gene TRBV9, with 8 bases fitting TRBD2. The CDR3 length is 15 residues. Germline CDR1 reads SGDLS; CDR2 reads YYNGEE. Trimming removed 0 bases from V and 3 bases from J; junction bases left unmatched: 2. DNA for the CDR3: TGTGCCAGCAGCGTAGCGGGGGGGGTCTACAATGAGCAGTTCTTC. The encoded protein is CASSVAGGVYNEQFF.

The rearrangement joins TRBV29-1 to TRBJ1-2; 8 bases align to TRBD1. Germline V gives CDR1 SQVTM, CDR2 ANQGSEA. The CDR3 has 15 residues. Unmatched junction bases numbered 11, after V lost 3 bases and J lost 5 bases. The CDR3 bases are TGCAGCGTTGACGAACCCGGACAGGGAGGATATGGCTACACCTTC. Translation gives CSVDEPGQGGYGYTF.